One sample yielded the 20 T cell receptor beta chains listed below, sequenced in a study of T cells in Graves' hyperthyroidism and ophthalmopathy. Amplification yielded TCR beta CDR3 regions, with RNA transcripts as the source. Initially, a first-round RT-PCR of the TCR CDR3 employed the HTBI primer set. TCRdb passed the multiplex PCR reads through MiXCR, listing each CDR3 protein once. The sample carries roughly 180,000 distinct CDR3 sequences, approximately 15% recorded once. The source material was blood. These receptors originate from a woman between 50 and 59 years old with Graves' hyperthyroidism.

This clonotype turned up a few times. The gene calls are TRBV5-1 and TRBJ2-1; perhaps TRBD1 as D (7 bases). V lost 0 bases to trimming and J lost 7 bases, with 17 bases between them. There are 16 residues in the CDR3. Germline V CDR1 and CDR2: SGHRS, YFSETQ. The CDR3 reads CASSLVGTVGGNEQFF. In nucleotides, the CDR3 is TGCGCCAGCAGCTTGGTCGGGACAGTTGGGGGGAATGAGCAGTTCTTC. Looking up the rest from reference TRBV5-1 and TRBJ2-1 gives the full variable domain: KAGVTQTPRYLIKTRGQQVTLSCSPISGHRSVSWYQQTPGQGLQFLFEYFSETQRNKGNFPGRFSGRQFSNSRSEMNVSTLELGDSALYLCASSLVGTVGGNEQFFGPGTRLTVL.

This clonotype was seen a handful of times. The genes are TRBV15 and TRBJ2-7; TRBD2 matches 9 bases. Germline CDR1 and CDR2: LNHNV and YYDKDF (reference sequence). V shed 2 bases and J 0 bases; nucleotides not matched to a gene: 2. The CDR3 loop spans 15 amino acids. For the CDR3, the DNA is TGTGCCACCAGCAGACCTAGCGGGGACTCCTACGAGCAGTACTTC. Its protein product is CATSRPSGDSYEQYF.

This chain joins TRBV5-1 and TRBJ2-3; 7 nucleotides line up with TRBD1. J lost 1 base, V lost 4 bases, and 9 bases had no gene match. This CDR3 has 16 residues. Germline CDR1 and CDR2: SGHRS and YFSETQ. CDR3 nucleotides: TGCGCCAGCAGCAAAACCGGGACAGACCGCACAGATACGCAGTATTTT. Residues: CASSKTGTDRTDTQYF. Full variable domain (rest looked up from reference TRBV5-1 and TRBJ2-3): KAGVTQTPRYLIKTRGQQVTLSCSPISGHRSVSWYQQTPGQGLQFLFEYFSETQRNKGNFPGRFSGRQFSNSRSEMNVSTLELGDSALYLCASSKTGTDRTDTQYFGPGTRLTVL.

Ten or more counts support this clonotype. The rearrangement uses TRBV6-5 and TRBJ1-5; the D is unclear. The CDR3 runs to 15 residues. Trimming took off 0 bases at V and 2 bases at J, with 8 bases between the two ends. From germline, CDR1 is MNHEY and CDR2 SVGAGI. DNA of the CDR3: TGTGCCAGCAGTTACTCGTACCAACGCAATCAGCCCCAGCATTTT. Protein: CASSYSYQRNQPQHF.

Many counts were recorded for this clonotype. This chain uses TRBV28 with TRBJ2-2; tentatively, D is TRBD2 (7 bases). The CDR3 spans 15 residues. Germline loops: CDR1 MDHEN, CDR2 SYDVKM. Trimming stripped 11 bases from V and 6 bases from J, with 22 bases between. The CDR3 DNA is TGTGCCTCGGGGGGCGGGGGCGCGCGAGCCGGGGAGCTGTTTTTT. It translates to CASGGGGARAGELFF.

Ten or more counts support this clonotype. One end of the junction does not line up with germline, which may come from a read error. This chain connects TRBV9 to TRBJ2-5; D gene uncertain. The CDR3 spans 11 residues. Looked up from germline, CDR1 is SGDLS and CDR2 is YYNGEE. CDR3 DNA sequence: TGTGCCAGCAGCGAACCAGGACCGAGGAACTTC. Its translation is CASSEPGPRNF.

This clonotype was observed at least ten times. J is TRBJ2-1 and V is TRBV20-1; 7 nucleotides agree with TRBD1. This CDR3 has 14 amino acids. The J segment lost 0 bases and the V segment lost 4 bases, leaving 3 bases of the junction unmatched. CDR1 and CDR2 from the germline V gene are DFQATT and SNEGSKA (reference sequence). CDR3 sequence: CSATTGSSYNEQFF. CDR3 nucleotide sequence: TGCAGTGCTACGACAGGGAGCTCCTACAATGAGCAGTTCTTC.

This clonotype was observed many times. The chain couples TRBV5-1 to TRBJ1-1; 7 positions match TRBD1. Germline trimming cut 4 bases from V and 0 bases from J; bases unmatched to any gene: 6. The V gene's germline CDR1 is SGHRS and CDR2 YFSETQ. The CDR3 sequence is 15 residues long. The DNA for the CDR3 is TGCGCCAGCAGCCCCCCAACAGGGGTGAACACTGAAGCTTTCTTT. This translates into CASSPPTGVNTEAFF. The full variable domain, in which reference TRBV5-1 and TRBJ1-1 provide the parts outside the CDR3, is KAGVTQTPRYLIKTRGQQVTLSCSPISGHRSVSWYQQTPGQGLQFLFEYFSETQRNKGNFPGRFSGRQFSNSRSEMNVSTLELGDSALYLCASSPPTGVNTEAFFGQGTRLTVV.

The table lists this clonotype with many counts. The J gene is TRBJ1-2, the V gene TRBV28, with D hard to call. Looked up from germline, CDR1 is MDHEN and CDR2 is SYDVKM. The CDR3 sequence is 12 residues long. V was trimmed by 3 bases and J by 3 bases, leaving 5 bases between them. The CDR3 protein is CASSLIDYGYTF. Written as DNA, the CDR3 is TGTGCCAGCAGTTTGATCGACTATGGCTACACCTTC.

The table lists this clonotype with many counts. The chain uses TRBV20-1 and TRBJ2-1; 8 bases are shared with TRBD1. There are 14 residues in the CDR3. The germline CDR1 and CDR2 sequences are DFQATT and SNEGSKA (reference sequence). V lost 6 bases and J lost 1; bases outside the gene matches: 5. The CDR3 loop is CSASDRASYNEQFF. CDR3 coding DNA: TGCAGTGCGTCGGACAGGGCATCCTACAATGAGCAGTTCTTC.

This clonotype was counted at least ten times. V and J are TRBV5-1 and TRBJ1-1; D is perhaps TRBD1 (6 bases). Trimming pared 4 bases from V and 1 base from J, leaving 11 bases between. The CDR3 sequence is 14 residues long. Germline assignment: CDR1 SGHRS and CDR2 YFSETQ. CDR3 DNA: TGCGCCAGCAGCGACCAGGGGTCGAACACTGAAGCTTTCTTT. Its protein is CASSDQGSNTEAFF.

This clonotype was detected many times. This sequence joins TRBV5-4 and TRBJ1-5; D possibly corresponds to TRBD1 (5 bases). The V and J ends lost 1 base and 6 bases respectively, with 11 bases between them. The germline V gene encodes CDR1 SGHNT and CDR2 YYREEE (reference sequence). The CDR3 extends over 14 amino acids. The CDR3 spells CASSLWGAGQPQHF. The DNA for the CDR3 is TGTGCCAGCAGCTTGTGGGGCGCAGGTCAGCCCCAGCATTTT.

Many counts were recorded for this clonotype. CDR3 in DNA: TGTGCCAGTAGTATTGGGACGAACACTGAAGCTTTCTTT. Its protein product is CASSIGTNTEAFF. V usage is TRBV19 and J usage is TRBJ1-1, with a weak D call TRBD1 (5 bases). V gave up 3 bases and J gave up 1 base, with 6 bases separating them. The CDR3 has 13 amino acids. Germline CDR1 and CDR2: LNHDA and SQIVND (reference sequence).

At least ten counts were recorded for this clonotype. This chain links TRBV6-1 with TRBJ2-1, with TRBD2 identical over 9 bases. V gave up 8 bases and J gave up 4 bases; unmatched junction bases: 9. Germline V gene sequence: CDR1 MNHNS, CDR2 SASEGT. The CDR3 has 15 residues. This chain's CDR3 is CASLARRGGYNEQFF. CDR3 coding DNA: TGTGCCAGCCTCGCGCGGCGGGGGGGGTACAATGAGCAGTTCTTC.

Ten or more counts support this clonotype. This rearrangement joins TRBV24-1 to TRBJ2-5, with D uncertain. V was cut by 4 bases and J by 7 bases, with 15 bases left in between. This CDR3 contains 14 residues. Germline-derived CDR1 and CDR2 are KGHDR and SFDVKD. As DNA, the CDR3 is TGTGCCACCAGTGACCCCGGGCCCGGCGGGACCCAGTACTTC. Its protein product is CATSDPGPGGTQYF.

This clonotype occurred many times. J is TRBJ1-5 and V is TRBV28, with D possibly being TRBD1 (5 bases). With 4 bases removed from V and 6 bases from J, the gap between germline ends came to 13 bases. Per the germline V gene, CDR1 is MDHEN and CDR2 is SYDVKM. The CDR3 is 14 amino acids. CDR3 loop: CASSSRSGGQPQHF. CDR3 DNA sequence: TGTGCCAGCAGTTCGAGATCCGGGGGTCAGCCCCAGCATTTT.

This clonotype was observed many times. This chain uses TRBV7-9 with TRBJ2-1; 10 positions match TRBD2. Germline V gene sequence: CDR1 SEHNR, CDR2 FQNEAQ (reference sequence). The junction had 6 bases not matched to a gene; V was cut back by 6 bases and J by 1 base. This CDR3 contains 16 residues. CDR3 DNA sequence: TGTGCCAGCAGTCCCTCTAGCGGGGGTTCCTACAATGAGCAGTTCTTC. It is translated as CASSPSSGGSYNEQFF.

At least ten counts were recorded for this clonotype. The rearrangement links TRBV9 to TRBJ2-7, with 8 positions matching TRBD1. The germline V gene has CDR1 SGDLS and CDR2 YYNGEE. The trim removed 4 bases at V and 2 bases at J, leaving 5 bases unmatched. There are 14 residues in the CDR3. Here the CDR3 reads CASSPGTGPYEQYF. The CDR3 coding sequence is TGTGCCAGCAGCCCGGGGACAGGCCCCTACGAGCAGTACTTC.

This clonotype was counted many times. This chain uses TRBV19 with TRBJ1-5; D unresolved. Germline assignment: CDR1 LNHDA and CDR2 SQIVND (reference sequence). The germline V and J ends were trimmed by 2 bases and 6 bases, with 8 bases remaining between them. The CDR3 is made up of 13 amino acids. The CDR3 sequence: CASSIYERQPQHF. The DNA of the CDR3 is TGTGCCAGTAGTATATACGAGCGTCAGCCCCAGCATTTT.

This clonotype was recorded at least ten times. CDR3 in amino acids: CASSSDRGANTEAFF. In nucleotides, the CDR3 is TGTGCCAGCAGCTCGGACAGGGGAGCGAACACTGAAGCTTTCTTT. The chain combines TRBV9 with TRBJ1-1; 9 nucleotides align to TRBD1. Trimming cost V 4 bases and J 1 base; bases outside gene matches: 5. The CDR3 sequence is 15 residues long. The germline V gene encodes CDR1 SGDLS and CDR2 YYNGEE.